This TCR beta chain was retrieved from a study of shared clonotypes between healthy human individuals (dated by TCRdb to the early 2020s). Notes on the research overall: A couple of women and three men aged 18 to 49 years were included in the cohort. To increase sequencing depth and limit assay-specific biases, TCR repertoire library preparation and sequencing were carried out by different laboratories using diverse techniques. Per donor, three plates each were used for CD4 naive and CD4 memory, two for CD8 naive, and one for CD8 memory. The study deeply sequenced blood TCR repertoires of five healthy adults to estimate repertoire size and the extent of clonotype sharing between individuals. Leukapheresis yielded between about 0.9 and 9.5 billion PBMCs per donor.

TCR CDR3 regions were amplified from genomic DNA by multiplex PCR using the deep immunoSEQ assay. Extracted genomic DNA from each cell subset was spread evenly across all wells of several immunoSEQ 96-well plates, with each plate serving as a replicate. For sorted subsets, 150 to 250 ng genomic DNA, equal to approximately 30,000 T cell genomes, was loaded into each replicate PCR. Purified libraries were measured with a Qubit 3.0 fluorometer, size-checked on a Bioanalyzer 2100, and measured again with the KAPA Library Quantification kit. Every immunoSEQ 96-well plate was sequenced on a dedicated single-read 150-cycle Illumina NextSeq 550 flow cell. In the authors' own workflow: Because the immunoSEQ output included only junctional sequences and no quality scores, the filtering could not be the same as the filtering used for full-length reads. To assign V/J genes and CDR3, sequences were annotated using PyIR, a Python wrapper for IgBLAST v1.9, with IMGT germline references. Reads were removed for weak V/J assignments (E-value above 1e-6), missing CDR3, stop codons, out-of-frame junctions, or ambiguous translated residues. V3J clonotypes were defined by identical inferred V gene, J gene, and CDR3 amino acid sequence. Percentage overlap between repertoires was calculated by dividing the number of shared unique clonotypes by the size of the smaller repertoire. RTK rarefaction, the Chao1 estimator, and Recon v2.1 estimates of unobserved clonotypes were used to assess repertoire richness. Generation probabilities were computed with OLGA for all TCRbeta clonotypes obtained by the gDNA method from several donors. Not all clones reach the TCRdb copy of this immuneACCESS table, which keeps in-frame sequences only. Checked studies attribute under half of the gap to unresolved V genes and leave the rest unexplained. V, J and clone size derive from that table, while D and trimming were established from the DNA sequence. The sample table records 1.4 million to 1.5 million clones; around 97% of these occur just once. The ten biggest clones cover 1.2% of the sample.

Based on the germline V gene, the CDR1 and CDR2 sequences are SGHTA and FQGNSA. The CDR3 covers 13 residues, taking in both the cysteine and the phenylalanine. CDR3 DNA only is kept here, 39 bases in frame from base 1. V loses 4 bases of germline sequence and J loses 8 bases, and the interval between the two ends is 14 bases. Turning to this clone: Its target antigen remains unknown. The input lacks base qualities; no much larger clone sits a single base away.

Study-wide conclusions, independent of this receptor: Even with the large sequencing depth, rarefaction of the sorted-subset datasets indicated that sequencing was incomplete. Higher generation probabilities were observed for clonotypes shared by all four sorted-subset donors than for non-shared clonotypes. Because the study included only a small number of donors, the genetic and exposure-history diversity represented was limited. Pairwise subsampling indicated that sequencing depth was expected to affect the degree of clonotype sharing among donors. Sampling was restricted to blood, and TCR repertoires in tissue are likely to differ from TCR repertoires in blood. When several donors were compared, the shared fraction of clonotypes was roughly 4.8% for naive CD4, 3.5% for naive CD8, roughly 2.3% for memory CD4, and roughly 0.4% for memory CD8. Larger estimated clonotype richness was generally found for naive subsets than for memory subsets.

Healthy HIV-negative adults with no recently reported acute infections or vaccinations were included as donors. Every donor was a Caucasian adult living in Nashville, Tennessee, USA. CD4+ T cells were enriched through magnetic negative selection, after which naive cells were positively selected on CD45RA and the remaining negative fraction served as the memory subset. Blood was obtained by leukapheresis, after which PBMCs were separated by Ficoll-Histopaque density gradient centrifugation and cryopreserved in liquid nitrogen vapor phase. Analytical flow cytometry was used to check the purity and quantity of each magnetically sorted T cell population. From each sorted fraction, genomic DNA was isolated and quantified by UV absorbance on a Nanodrop 2000c.

The sequence joins TRBV7-2 to TRBJ1-2; a tentative D match to TRBD1 spans 6 bases. Source material: naive CD4+ T cells sorted from blood. This sample's cell subset or site label indicates: CD45RA+ positively selected. The sequence derives from a young man in good health. The DNA sequence follows: TGTGCCAGCAGCTCCGACAGGTACCGAGGCTACACCTTC. It specifies CASSSDRYRGYTF.